This entry concerns a single TCR beta chain. The record originates from a study of blood T cell repertoires in COVID-19. Overall study context: COVID-19 samples collected from the United States, Italy and Spain covered acute and convalescent phases. T cells, B-cell-depleted T cells, or PBMCs supplied cDNA or gDNA.

This CDR3 comprises 15 residues. V was pared by 0 bases and J by 2 bases, with 9 bases between. The germline CDR1 and CDR2 sequences are SGHDN and FVKESK. Sequencing used immunoSEQ multiplex PCR; TCRdb keeps in-frame clones, though not all of them. The sample has about 120,000 clones; about nine tenths are singletons. The chain couples TRBV14 to TRBJ2-3, with D possibly matching TRBD2 (5 bases). Sequencing used peripheral blood. This receptor was obtained from a man in his sixties or seventies who had recovered from COVID-19. In DNA form, the CDR3 reads TGTGCCAGCAGCCAAGATGCGGGCTACACAGATACGCAGTATTTT. The encoded protein is CASSQDAGYTDTQYF.